A single sample gave rise to the 5 T cell receptor beta chains below, sequenced in a study of T cells in Graves' hyperthyroidism and ophthalmopathy. Using RNA transcripts as the source, TCR beta CDR3 regions were amplified. Initially, a first-round RT-PCR of the TCR CDR3 employed the HTBI primer set. Using its own MiXCR run on the multiplex PCR reads, TCRdb lists one record per CDR3 protein. The sample holds 490,000 or so distinct CDR3 sequences, roughly a sixth seen once. The specimen sequenced was blood. The receptor set was obtained from a woman aged 25 to 39 with Graves' ophthalmopathy.

The chain employs TRBV30 and TRBJ1-2; D gene uncertain. The CDR3 runs 15 residues. In germline, CDR1 is GTSNPN, CDR2 SVGIG (reference sequence). V lost 4 bases to trimming and J lost 4 bases, with 19 bases between them. As DNA, the CDR3 is TGTGCCTGGATGGTCCGTTCGGTCTCCCGCTATGGCTACACCTTC. Protein product: CAWMVRSVSRYGYTF.

Here the CDR3 DNA reads TGTGCCAGCAGCTCCTGGACAGGGGGGACAGATACGCAGTATTTT. It yields the protein CASSSWTGGTDTQYF. The chain has TRBV7-2 and TRBJ2-3; TRBD1 matches 10 bases. J lost 3 bases, V lost 4 bases, and 4 bases had no gene match. Germline values: CDR1 SGHTA, CDR2 FQGNSA. The CDR3 covers 15 residues.

The sample holds a few counts of this clonotype. V gene TRBV27 combines with J gene TRBJ2-4; D ambiguous. CDR3 size: 15 residues. The V gene's germline CDR1 is MNHEY and CDR2 SMNVEV (reference sequence). Trimming removed 3 bases from V and 0 bases from J, with 9 bases in between. The DNA for the CDR3 is TGTGCCAGCAGTTTTTCCGGCCGAGCCAAAAACATTCAGTACTTC. Residues: CASSFSGRAKNIQYF.

The sample holds many counts of this clonotype. V usage is TRBV20-1 and J usage is TRBJ2-3; D gene ambiguous. The length of the CDR3 is 16 residues. The V end was cut by 0 bases, the J end by 2 bases, with 15 bases between. CDR1 is DFQATT, CDR2 SNEGSKA, per germline (reference sequence). The CDR3 loop is CSARDLGRAYTDTQYF. The CDR3 DNA follows: TGCAGTGCTAGAGATCTTGGCAGAGCATACACAGATACGCAGTATTTT.

The V gene is TRBV27, the J gene TRBJ2-7, with 7 bases lining up with TRBD1. Looked up from germline, CDR1 is MNHEY and CDR2 is SMNVEV (reference sequence). The CDR3 spans 14 residues. Trimming at V came to 6 bases and at J to 6 bases, leaving 11 bases not matched to a gene. The CDR3 DNA reads TGTGCCAGCAGAAGGGGGCTTCCCCAGGGCGAGCAGTACTTC. This sequence encodes CASRRGLPQGEQYF.